This TCR beta chain came from a study of shared clonotypes between healthy human individuals. The CDR3 consists of 14 residues. The V and J ends lost 3 bases and 6 bases, in that order; junction bases with no gene match: 6. Germline V gene sequence: CDR1 MGHRA, CDR2 YSYEKL. TCRdb keeps only in-frame clones here, not all; method: immunoSEQ multiplex PCR. The data hold some 700,000 clones, with roughly 91% observed a single time. A word on this clone: Antigen: not known.

Study results and limitations: Compared with memory subsets, naive subsets generally had larger estimated richness. Approximately 4.5% was the fraction of naive CD4 clonotypes found shared across four donors. Sorted-subset sequencing was shown by rarefaction to be incomplete despite large depth.

This chain connects TRBV4-1 to TRBJ1-2, with 8 bases fitting TRBD1. Source material: memory CD8+ T cells from PBMCs. Described subset: CD45RO+ cells pooled with CCR7-negative TemRA cells. The TCR was taken from a man aged 18 to 35 in good health. Some clones in this sample may be carry-over from other donors' samples. Here the CDR3 DNA reads TGCGCCAGCAGCCACCCAGGACAGGGTGATGGCTACACCTTC. Its protein is CASSHPGQGDGYTF.